A single sample is the source of the 21 T cell receptor beta chains below, sequenced in a study of blood T cell repertoires in COVID-19. TCRdb keeps only in-frame clones here, not all; method: immunoSEQ multiplex PCR. Of some 320,000 clones listed, 90% were seen once; the top ten hold roughly 2.6%. The sequencing input was PBMCs or T cells enriched from blood (not recorded which). These receptors were obtained from a man aged 55 to 70 who had recovered from COVID-19.

J is TRBJ2-1 and V is TRBV18; 7 positions match TRBD2. The CDR3 runs to 17 residues. With V trimmed by 1 base and J by 0 bases, 6 bases remained unmatched. Germline CDR1 and CDR2: KGHSH and LQKENI. DNA for the CDR3: TGTGCCAGCTCACCACGGGCTAGCGGTAGCTCCTACAATGAGCAGTTCTTC. Protein: CASSPRASGSSYNEQFF.

V and J are TRBV11-2 and TRBJ1-4, with D maybe TRBD1 (6 bases). The germline V gene encodes CDR1 SGHAT and CDR2 FQNNGV. CDR3 size: 14 residues. The V and J ends lost 5 bases and 9 bases respectively, with 16 bases between them. CDR3 protein: CASSNLGGDKKLFF. In DNA form, the CDR3 reads TGTGCCAGCAGCAATTTGGGGGGGGACAAAAAACTGTTTTTT.

The chain recombines TRBV5-6 with TRBJ1-6; TRBD1 aligns across 8 bases. The CDR3 runs 16 residues. CDR1 and CDR2 from the germline V gene are SGHDT and YYEEEE. The junction had 6 bases not matched to a gene; V was cut back by 0 bases and J by 7 bases. CDR3 amino acids: CASSLAGDRRNSPLHF. The CDR3 DNA reads TGTGCCAGCAGCTTGGCTGGGGACAGGCGAAATTCACCCCTCCACTTT.

This chain connects TRBV20-1 to TRBJ1-1, with D maybe TRBD1 (5 bases). Germline assignment: CDR1 DFQATT and CDR2 SNEGSKA (reference sequence). V lost 3 bases, J lost 4 bases, and 18 bases lay in between. The CDR3 loop spans 15 amino acids. The CDR3 reads CSASPQGFRITEAFF. The CDR3, as DNA: TGCAGTGCTAGTCCTCAGGGTTTTAGGATCACTGAAGCTTTCTTT.

This chain connects TRBV4-1 to TRBJ2-1; a weak D match, TRBD2 (5 bases). V was cut by 4 bases and J by 0 bases, with 10 bases left in between. The CDR3 covers 15 residues. CDR1 is MGHRA and CDR2 is YSYEKL in the germline V gene. The CDR3 is CASSLGESSYNEQFF. The DNA of the CDR3 is TGCGCCAGCAGCCTTGGGGAGAGCTCCTACAATGAGCAGTTCTTC.

V usage is TRBV20-1 and J usage is TRBJ2-5; D unresolved. The CDR3 has 11 amino acids. Germline CDR1 DFQATT, CDR2 SNEGSKA (reference sequence). The V gene lost 5 bases and the J gene lost 3 bases, with 7 bases spanning the gap. The CDR3 protein is CSAPREETQYF. CDR3 bases: TGCAGTGCTCCTCGCGAAGAGACCCAGTACTTC.

The chain uses TRBV10-2 and TRBJ2-1, with 10 positions matching TRBD2. This CDR3 is 14 amino acids long. V was clipped by 4 bases and J by 9 bases; unmatched bases: 6. Germline V gene data show CDR1 as WSHSY and CDR2 as SAAADI. CDR3 nucleotides: TGCGCCAGCAGTGTAATAGCGGGAGGTTTTGAGCAGTTCTTC. Protein sequence: CASSVIAGGFEQFF.

This chain links TRBV11-3 with TRBJ1-1, with D perhaps TRBD1 (5 bases). CDR3 size: 14 residues. Between the trimmed V and J ends, which lost 2 bases and 4 bases, there was a span of 11 bases. Per germline, CDR1 SGHNT and CDR2 YENEEA. The CDR3 nucleotides are TGTGCCAGCAGCTTACAGGGATTGGGCACTGAAGCTTTCTTT. Translation gives CASSLQGLGTEAFF.

The chain recombines TRBV18 with TRBJ1-1; 7 bases agree with TRBD1. The V gene end was trimmed by 2 bases and the J gene end by 5 bases; junction bases not matched to a gene: 5. Germline assignment: CDR1 KGHSH and CDR2 LQKENI. The CDR3 sequence is 14 residues long. DNA for the CDR3: TGTGCCAGCTCACCAACGACAGGGATGACTGAAGCTTTCTTT. Protein: CASSPTTGMTEAFF.

CDR3 region: CASSYSRQGDGDNEQFF. In DNA form, the CDR3 reads TGTGCCAGCAGTTACTCGAGACAGGGGGACGGGGACAATGAGCAGTTCTTC. The chain couples TRBV6-2 or TRBV6-3 to TRBJ2-1; TRBD1 agrees at 9 bases. V trimming: 0 bases; J trimming: 5 bases; junction bases outside the gene matches: 8. In germline, CDR1 is MNHEY, CDR2 SVGEGT. The CDR3 consists of 17 residues.

This clone was observed a single time. The chain recombines TRBV7-2 with TRBJ2-7; a weak D match, TRBD2 (5 bases). The CDR3 loop spans 14 amino acids. Trimming stripped 7 bases from V and 4 bases from J, with 17 bases between. Germline V gives CDR1 SGHTA, CDR2 FQGNSA. The CDR3 spells CASIPDRRTYEQYF. CDR3 bases: TGTGCCAGCATCCCCGATCGGAGGACGTACGAGCAGTACTTC.

The rearrangement links TRBV7-9 to TRBJ2-7; maybe TRBD1 (6 bases). This CDR3 has 14 amino acids. Looked up from germline, CDR1 is SEHNR and CDR2 is FQNEAQ (reference sequence). Trimming pared 4 bases from V and 0 bases from J, leaving 10 bases between. CDR3 sequence reads: CASSYRDGSYEQYF. CDR3 in DNA: TGTGCCAGCAGCTACAGGGACGGCTCCTACGAGCAGTACTTC.

This chain uses TRBV4-1 with TRBJ2-7; perhaps TRBD1 as D (5 bases). Per the germline V gene, CDR1 is MGHRA and CDR2 is YSYEKL. The CDR3 sequence is 16 residues long. The V gene lost 6 bases and the J gene lost 0 bases, with 18 bases spanning the gap. CDR3 nucleotide sequence: TGCGCCAGCAGAAATTACGTAGGGGCAGTCTCCTACGAGCAGTACTTC. This codes for CASRNYVGAVSYEQYF.

This clone was observed a single time. The V and J genes are TRBV5-4 and TRBJ2-3; D is unresolved. V was cut by 3 bases and J by 0 bases, with 20 bases left in between. This CDR3 spans 18 amino acids. CDR1 SGHNT and CDR2 YYREEE come from the germline V gene (reference sequence). CDR3 region: CASSSKSITRSSTDTQYF. The CDR3 coding sequence is TGTGCCAGCAGCTCTAAATCCATCACCCGTTCTAGCACAGATACGCAGTATTTT.

The gene calls are TRBV18 and TRBJ1-1, with 7 bases lining up with TRBD1. Looked up from germline, CDR1 is KGHSH and CDR2 is LQKENI. The CDR3 extends over 13 amino acids. V was pared by 3 bases and J by 4 bases, with 2 bases of the junction left unmatched. CDR3 bases: TGTGCCAGCTCACCTGGGACAGCCACTGAAGCTTTCTTT. Translated: CASSPGTATEAFF.

This clone was recorded only once. DNA for the CDR3: TGTGCCAGCAGCTTGGGGACAGGGAACACTGAAGCTTTCTTT. This sequence encodes CASSLGTGNTEAFF. The chain is built from TRBV5-5 and TRBJ1-1, with 7 positions matching TRBD1. From germline, CDR1 is SGHKS and CDR2 YYEKEE (reference sequence). This CDR3 spans 14 amino acids. Trimming cost V 0 bases and J 1 base; bases outside gene matches: 0.

This clone was seen only once. The chain is built from TRBV19 and TRBJ2-7; 11 bases are shared with TRBD1. Germline values: CDR1 LNHDA, CDR2 SQIVND (reference sequence). The CDR3 length is 13 residues. V shed 7 bases, J shed 5 bases, and the junction held 4 bases outside the gene matches. The CDR3 loop is CASTDRGLNEQYF. Written as DNA, the CDR3 is TGTGCCAGTACGGACAGGGGGCTCAACGAGCAGTACTTC.

The chain is built from TRBV4-3 and TRBJ2-2, with 8 bases aligning to TRBD1. The CDR3 consists of 14 residues. Germline values: CDR1 LGHNA, CDR2 YSLEER. J lost 6 bases, V lost 4 bases, and 4 bases had no gene match. In DNA form, the CDR3 reads TGCGCCAGCAGCCTGGACAGGGTTTCCGGGGAGCTGTTTTTT. It yields the protein CASSLDRVSGELFF.

The gene calls are TRBV25-1 and TRBJ2-6; weak D call: TRBD1 (5 bases). Trimming removed 5 bases at V and 2 bases at J, with 10 bases between. The CDR3 is 15 amino acids. Looked up from germline, CDR1 is MGHDK and CDR2 is SYGVNS. CDR3: CASSSGIPGANVLTF. In DNA form, the CDR3 reads TGTGCCAGCAGTTCAGGGATCCCTGGGGCCAACGTCCTGACTTTC.

The V and J genes are TRBV7-9 and TRBJ1-1, with no clear D. Deletions cut 2 bases from V and 1 base from J, with 8 bases between. This CDR3 is 14 amino acids long. Germline V gene sequence: CDR1 SEHNR, CDR2 FQNEAQ (reference sequence). In DNA, the CDR3 is TGTGCCAGCAGCTTACGACCGGGGAACACTGAAGCTTTCTTT. Its translation is CASSLRPGNTEAFF.

This chain uses TRBV15 with TRBJ2-3; D is uncertain. The V gene's germline CDR1 is LNHNV and CDR2 YYDKDF (reference sequence). V was clipped by 1 base and J by 1 base, with 9 bases between them. The CDR3 has 15 amino acids. DNA for the CDR3: TGTGCCACCAGCAGAGTAGTTGAGGGCACAGATACGCAGTATTTT. It yields the protein CATSRVVEGTDTQYF.